This passage covers 10 T cell receptor beta chains from one sample sequenced in a study of cytomegalovirus exposure and HLA in healthy donors. Primers: 60 Vbeta forward and 13 Jbeta reverse. Data came from immunoSEQ multiplex PCR; TCRdb stores just in-frame clones and leaves some out. The sample yields about 170,000 clones, about 81% seen once. Sequenced sample: PBMCs. Receptor source: a woman aged 18-29 years in good health and CMV-seronegative.

V usage is TRBV28 and J usage is TRBJ1-1; 10 nucleotides align to TRBD1. The CDR3 extends over 15 amino acids. V shed 5 bases, J shed 3 bases, and the junction held 6 bases outside the gene matches. Germline V lookup: CDR1 MDHEN, CDR2 SYDVKM. This CDR3 reads CASSDRGRRDTEAFF. The CDR3 DNA reads as TGTGCCAGCAGTGACAGGGGGCGCAGGGACACTGAAGCTTTCTTT.

The gene calls are TRBV10-1 and TRBJ2-3; 9 nucleotides agree with TRBD1. The CDR3 is 15 residues long. Germline trimming cut 6 bases from V and 0 bases from J; bases unmatched to any gene: 4. Germline assignment: CDR1 WNHNN and CDR2 SYGVQD (reference sequence). For the CDR3, the DNA is TGCGCCAGCAGCGTAGGGACAGGGAGCACAGATACGCAGTATTTT. It encodes CASSVGTGSTDTQYF.

This clone was observed a handful of times. V and J are TRBV11-2 and TRBJ2-7, with TRBD1 matching 9 bases. V lost 3 bases, J lost 7 bases, and 4 bases stayed unmatched. The germline gives CDR1 SGHAT, CDR2 FQNNGV. There are 13 residues in the CDR3. CDR3 loop: CASSLGTGREQYF. CDR3 sequence (DNA): TGTGCCAGCAGCTTGGGGACAGGGAGAGAGCAGTACTTC.

CDR3 sequence (DNA): TGTGCCAGCAGTTTAGCGGCAAGCTCCTACGAGCAGTACTTC. Translated: CASSLAASSYEQYF. J is TRBJ2-7 and V is TRBV27; D is ambiguous. Per germline, CDR1 MNHEY and CDR2 SMNVEV (reference sequence). Trimming took off 2 bases at V and 0 bases at J, with 8 bases between the two ends. The CDR3 length is 14 residues.

The chain uses TRBV4-2 and TRBJ2-7; 9 bases are a match to TRBD1. Trimming cost V 4 bases and J 5 bases; bases outside gene matches: 6. The V gene's germline CDR1 is LGHNA and CDR2 YNFKEQ. The CDR3 has 14 amino acids. In DNA, the CDR3 is TGTGCCAGCAGCCGCGGGACAGGGAAGGACGAGCAGTACTTC. Encoded protein: CASSRGTGKDEQYF.

This chain links TRBV18 with TRBJ1-5; D is perhaps TRBD1 (6 bases). The CDR3 contains 13 residues. Per germline, CDR1 KGHSH and CDR2 LQKENI. V was trimmed by 4 bases and J by 5 bases, leaving 9 bases between them. CDR3 DNA sequence: TGTGCCAGCTCACGCGACAGGTATCAGCCCCAGCATTTT. The encoded protein is CASSRDRYQPQHF.

This clone was found a few times. Here the CDR3 reads CASSYSPSLNTEAFF. The CDR3 DNA reads as TGTGCCAGCAGTTACTCCCCCAGTTTGAACACTGAAGCTTTCTTT. This rearrangement joins TRBV6-5 to TRBJ1-1, with D hard to call. The CDR3 totals 15 residues. Trimming removed 0 bases from V and 0 bases from J, with 8 bases in between. The germline gives CDR1 MNHEY, CDR2 SVGAGI.

This chain links TRBV7-2 with TRBJ2-3; TRBD2 aligns across 14 bases. V dropped 4 bases and J dropped 0; count of bases not matched to a gene: 6. CDR3 size: 18 residues. Germline loops: CDR1 SGHTA, CDR2 FQGNSA. The CDR3 DNA is TGTGCCAGCAGCTCGGGGACTAGCGGGAGCGCTAGCACAGATACGCAGTATTTT. As protein: CASSSGTSGSASTDTQYF.

This sequence joins TRBV13 and TRBJ1-2; 9 bases are shared with TRBD1. The CDR3 is 16 amino acids. Germline-derived CDR1 and CDR2 are PRHDT and FYEKMQ (reference sequence). V lost 2 bases, J lost 4 bases, and 8 bases stayed unmatched. The CDR3 is CASSLRVQGASYGYTF. The CDR3 nucleotides are TGTGCCAGCAGCTTAAGGGTACAGGGGGCATCCTATGGCTACACCTTC.

V gene TRBV5-1 combines with J gene TRBJ2-3, with TRBD2 matching over 14 bases. The CDR3 covers 16 residues. V was pared by 4 bases and J by 5 bases, with 6 bases of the junction left unmatched. CDR1 is SGHRS, CDR2 YFSETQ, per germline. The CDR3 reads CASSPGLAGGGDTQYF. DNA of the CDR3: TGCGCCAGCAGCCCTGGACTAGCGGGAGGAGGAGATACGCAGTATTTT.